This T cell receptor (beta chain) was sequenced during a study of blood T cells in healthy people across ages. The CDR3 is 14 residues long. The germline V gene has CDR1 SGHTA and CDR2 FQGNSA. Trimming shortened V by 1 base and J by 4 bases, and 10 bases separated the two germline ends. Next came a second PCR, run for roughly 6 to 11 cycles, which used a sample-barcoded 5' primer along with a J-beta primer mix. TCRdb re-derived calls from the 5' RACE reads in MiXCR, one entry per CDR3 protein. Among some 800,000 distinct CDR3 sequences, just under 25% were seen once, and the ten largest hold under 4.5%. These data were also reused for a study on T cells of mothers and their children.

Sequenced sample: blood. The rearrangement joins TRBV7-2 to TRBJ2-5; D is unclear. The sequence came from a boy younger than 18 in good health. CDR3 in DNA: TGTGCCAGCAGCTTAGTCCAGGTGGGAGAGACCCAGTACTTC. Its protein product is CASSLVQVGETQYF.